Shown below are 32 T cell receptor beta chains from a single sample sequenced in a study of T-cell reconstitution after alpha-beta-depleted transplantation in children. Unique molecular identifiers tagged the TCRbeta library. TCRdb ran MiXCR on the PCR reads and lists one entry per CDR3 protein. The sample yields about 98,000 distinct CDR3 sequences, around a quarter seen once. The input for sequencing was PBMCs, taken before TCRalphabeta/CD19-depleted stem cell transplant. These receptors were obtained from a boy between 2 and 15 years old with acute lymphoblastic leukemia, due to receive a stem cell transplant.

This clonotype was seen a few times. The chain is built from TRBV10-3 and TRBJ2-7; 9 bases fit TRBD1. Unmatched junction bases numbered 5, after V lost 2 bases and J lost 6 bases. The CDR3 spans 14 residues. The germline CDR1 and CDR2 sequences are ENHRY and SYGVKD. The CDR3 region has the DNA TGTGCCATCAGTGAGGGGACAGGGAGGGTCGAGCAGTACTTC. It specifies CAISEGTGRVEQYF.

The chain links TRBV11-2 to TRBJ2-2; 11 nucleotides align to TRBD2. Germline CDR1 reads SGHAT; CDR2 reads FQNNGV. The trim removed 5 bases at V and 5 bases at J, leaving 13 bases unmatched. The CDR3 is 18 residues long. CDR3 residues: CASSTGTSGGARTGELFF. CDR3 DNA: TGTGCCAGCAGCACCGGGACTAGCGGAGGGGCTCGAACCGGGGAGCTGTTTTTT.

About this clonotype itself: A junction end diverges from the germline sequence, so it may reflect a read error. The V and J genes are TRBV27 and TRBJ2-1; the D is unclear. The CDR3 has 16 amino acids. CDR1 MNHEY and CDR2 SMNVEV come from the germline V gene (reference sequence). For the CDR3, the DNA is TGTGCCAGCAGTGCGCCGGACCGTTCAAAGATGAGAGAGCAGTCCTTC. Translated: CASSAPDRSKMREQSF.

Ten or more counts support this clonotype. The chain carries TRBV7-9 and TRBJ2-3; D is possibly TRBD2 (6 bases). This CDR3 is 15 amino acids long. Trimming stripped 6 bases from V and 5 bases from J, with 18 bases between. Germline values: CDR1 SEHNR, CDR2 FQNEAQ (reference sequence). This CDR3 is CASRVISGGVDTQYF. CDR3 in DNA: TGTGCCAGCAGGGTGATAAGCGGAGGGGTAGATACGCAGTATTTT.

This clonotype was recorded at least ten times. The chain's CDR3 is CASSLDLAKNIQYF. CDR3 nucleotides: TGCGCCAGCAGTCTGGACTTAGCCAAAAACATTCAGTACTTC. The V call is TRBV10-1, the J call TRBJ2-4, with D maybe TRBD2 (5 bases). Germline CDR1 and CDR2: WNHNN and SYGVQD (reference sequence). The CDR3 is made up of 14 amino acids. V was trimmed by 5 bases and J by 0 bases, leaving 8 bases between them.

The gene calls are TRBV7-9 and TRBJ1-1; D not certain. Germline V gene lookup returns CDR1 SEHNR and CDR2 FQNEAQ (reference sequence). The V and J ends lost 0 bases and 7 bases respectively, with 6 bases between them. This CDR3 contains 12 residues. In nucleotides, the CDR3 is TGTGCCAGCAGCTTAGCGCTGGGTGAAGCTTTCTTT. This sequence encodes CASSLALGEAFF.

The chain links TRBV18 to TRBJ2-7; TRBD2 aligns across 7 bases. The CDR3 totals 12 residues. Germline V gene data show CDR1 as KGHSH and CDR2 as LQKENI. Unmatched junction bases numbered 1, after V lost 3 bases and J lost 5 bases. The CDR3 bases are TGTGCCAGCTCACCGAGCGGGGACGAGCAGTACTTC. It specifies CASSPSGDEQYF.

The chain carries TRBV28 and TRBJ2-7; no definite D call. The germline gives CDR1 MDHEN, CDR2 SYDVKM. This CDR3 contains 12 residues. Trimming left V 6 bases short and J 3 bases short, with 9 bases between. CDR3 bases: TGTGCCAGCAGCCGGGCGTACTACGAGCAGTACTTC. Translated, it gives CASSRAYYEQYF.

Comment on this clonotype: A junction end diverges from the germline sequence, so it may reflect a read error. The J gene is TRBJ2-1, the V gene TRBV28; D is perhaps TRBD2 (5 bases). CDR1 MDHEN and CDR2 SYDVKM come from the germline V gene. This CDR3 is 12 amino acids long. CDR3 amino acids: CASSQPTSTLGF. The CDR3 coding sequence is TGTGCCAGCAGTCAACCAACTAGTACCCTGGGCTTC.

The table lists this clonotype with a few counts. V usage is TRBV28 and J usage is TRBJ1-6; possible D gene TRBD1, 5 bases. Trimming stripped 1 base from V and 11 bases from J, with 12 bases between. This CDR3 is built from 14 residues. Germline V gene lookup returns CDR1 MDHEN and CDR2 SYDVKM. The DNA for the CDR3 is TGTGCCAGCAGTTTATTTCAGGGCGAGGCACCCCTCCACTTT. The encoded protein is CASSLFQGEAPLHF. Full variable domain (missing parts from reference TRBV28 and TRBJ1-6): DVKVTQSSRYLVKRTGEKVFLECVQDMDHENMFWYRQDPGLGLRLIYFSYDVKMKEKGDIPEGYSVSREKKERFSLILESASTNQTSMYLCASSLFQGEAPLHFGNGTRLTVT.

The genes are TRBV28 and TRBJ2-5; D not certain. CDR3 length: 16 amino acids. Trimming shortened V by 3 bases and J by 2 bases, and 16 bases separated the two germline ends. Looked up from germline, CDR1 is MDHEN and CDR2 is SYDVKM. The CDR3 DNA reads as TGTGCCAGCAGTTTTCTCCTGACTCGACGGCAAGAGACCCAGTACTTC. Its protein product is CASSFLLTRRQETQYF.

This clonotype appeared a few times. The genes are TRBV4-3 and TRBJ2-3; 10 bases line up with TRBD2. V shed 0 bases and J 7 bases; nucleotides not matched to a gene: 7. CDR3 size: 16 residues. CDR1 LGHNA and CDR2 YSLEER come from the germline V gene. The CDR3 protein is CASSQDIAGGVNTQYF. The CDR3 bases are TGCGCCAGCAGCCAAGACATAGCGGGAGGAGTAAATACGCAGTATTTT.

This clonotype has more than one count but fewer than ten. The rearrangement links TRBV12-3 or TRBV12-4 to TRBJ2-6; D ambiguous. Trimming shortened V by 3 bases and J by 2 bases, and 11 bases separated the two germline ends. The CDR3 totals 16 residues. The CDR3 sequence: CASSFLSAAGANVLTF. CDR3 sequence (DNA): TGTGCCAGCAGTTTCTTGTCTGCGGCTGGGGCCAACGTCCTGACTTTC.

The CDR3 DNA reads as TGTGCCAGCAGTTTGTCTCCGAGAAAAGAGACCCAGTACTTC. Encoded protein: CASSLSPRKETQYF. The V call is TRBV12-3 or TRBV12-4, the J call TRBJ2-5; D is ambiguous. The CDR3 extends over 14 amino acids. V was cut by 3 bases and J by 3 bases, with 11 bases left in between.

This clonotype was seen a handful of times. V is TRBV20-1 and J is TRBJ2-1, with D possibly TRBD2 on 5 matching bases. This CDR3 has 15 amino acids. The V end lost 2 bases, the J end lost 0 bases, and 11 bases lay between the germline ends. Per germline, CDR1 DFQATT and CDR2 SNEGSKA (reference sequence). The CDR3 nucleotides read TGCAGTGCTAGACAGTCCGGAGGCTCCTACAATGAGCAGTTCTTC. Translated: CSARQSGGSYNEQFF.

The chain uses TRBV7-2 and TRBJ1-6; D unclear. This CDR3 has 13 amino acids. V lost 7 bases and J 9 bases, leaving 13 bases between the germline ends. The germline V gene encodes CDR1 SGHTA and CDR2 FQGNSA. CDR3 nucleotides: TGTGCCAGCAACCCGGGCTACAGTTCACCCCTCCACTTT. It translates to CASNPGYSSPLHF.

The chain employs TRBV28 and TRBJ2-5; D perhaps matches TRBD2 (5 bases). Per the germline V gene, CDR1 is MDHEN and CDR2 is SYDVKM. Trimming stripped 5 bases from V and 5 bases from J, with 18 bases between. This CDR3 has 15 amino acids. The CDR3 sequence is CASSPRGAELETQYF. CDR3 nucleotide sequence: TGTGCCAGCAGTCCTCGGGGAGCGGAGCTGGAGACCCAGTACTTC.

V and J are TRBV24-1 and TRBJ2-1; TRBD2 matches 9 bases. J was trimmed by 6 bases and V by 8 bases; bases with no gene match: 13. Germline assignment: CDR1 KGHDR and CDR2 SFDVKD. The CDR3 consists of 16 residues. The CDR3: CATNGGSGLAINEQFF. The CDR3 coding sequence is TGTGCCACCAACGGCGGGTCGGGACTAGCCATCAATGAGCAGTTCTTC.

This clonotype was detected ten times or more. The J gene is TRBJ1-1, the V gene TRBV12-3 or TRBV12-4; D might be TRBD1 (5 bases). The CDR3 runs 16 residues. The V end lost 3 bases, the J end lost 0 bases, and 14 bases lay between the germline ends. The CDR3 DNA reads as TGTGCCAGCAGTTTTACACTCACAGGCATGAACACTGAAGCTTTCTTT. Protein sequence: CASSFTLTGMNTEAFF.

This clonotype was seen only a few times. The chain combines TRBV29-1 with TRBJ2-2; the D is unclear. Trimming took off 3 bases at V and 3 bases at J, with 5 bases between the two ends. There are 12 residues in the CDR3. The V gene's germline CDR1 is SQVTM and CDR2 ANQGSEA. CDR3 sequence reads: CSVEQDTGELFF. CDR3 bases: TGCAGCGTTGAGCAGGACACCGGGGAGCTGTTTTTT.

The CDR3 DNA follows: TGTGCCAGCAGTTACTCGCGACGGAACCTCTATAGCAATCAGCCCCAGCATTTT. As protein: CASSYSRRNLYSNQPQHF. The chain recombines TRBV6-5 with TRBJ1-5; D not resolved. V lost 0 bases, J lost 0 bases, and 15 bases lay in between. Germline V lookup: CDR1 MNHEY, CDR2 SVGAGI. CDR3 length: 18 amino acids.

This rearrangement joins TRBV5-1 to TRBJ2-3; D is possibly TRBD1 or TRBD2 (7 bases each). V was trimmed by 4 bases and J by 2 bases, leaving 14 bases between them. Germline-derived CDR1 and CDR2 are SGHRS and YFSETQ. The CDR3 length is 15 residues. In DNA form, the CDR3 reads TGCGCCAGCAGCCGGGACAGCGGGGTCACAGATACGCAGTATTTT. It specifies CASSRDSGVTDTQYF. Filled out from reference TRBV5-1 and TRBJ2-3, the complete variable domain reads KAGVTQTPRYLIKTRGQQVTLSCSPISGHRSVSWYQQTPGQGLQFLFEYFSETQRNKGNFPGRFSGRQFSNSRSEMNVSTLELGDSALYLCASSRDSGVTDTQYFGPGTRLTVL.

This clonotype showed up many times. This rearrangement joins TRBV20-1 to TRBJ2-5; tentatively, D is TRBD1 (6 bases). V dropped 5 bases and J dropped 7 bases, with 17 bases sitting between them. The CDR3 extends over 13 amino acids. Per germline, CDR1 DFQATT and CDR2 SNEGSKA (reference sequence). The DNA for the CDR3 is TGCAGTGCTCCGCGACAGGCCGTAGGGACCCAGTACTTC. Translated: CSAPRQAVGTQYF.

There are many counts of this clonotype. The genes are TRBV5-1 and TRBJ2-3; D ambiguous. In germline, CDR1 is SGHRS, CDR2 YFSETQ. Trimming pared 5 bases from V and 3 bases from J, leaving 7 bases between. The CDR3 has 12 amino acids. The CDR3 nucleotides are TGCGCCAGCAGGGAAGAGACAGATACGCAGTATTTT. It codes for CASREETDTQYF.

This chain joins TRBV28 and TRBJ1-3; D gene uncertain. Germline V lookup: CDR1 MDHEN, CDR2 SYDVKM. The V gene lost 4 bases and the J gene lost 0 bases, with 7 bases spanning the gap. The CDR3 loop spans 14 amino acids. For the CDR3, the DNA is TGTGCCAGCAGTTCTGCGGGCTCTGGAAACACCATATATTTT. Translated, it gives CASSSAGSGNTIYF.

The J gene is TRBJ2-7, the V gene TRBV19; perhaps TRBD2 as D (6 bases). Germline V lookup: CDR1 LNHDA, CDR2 SQIVND (reference sequence). V was shortened by 6 bases and J by 0 bases, with 15 bases between the two germline ends. CDR3 size: 15 residues. CDR3 DNA sequence: TGTGCCAGTAGGGATAGCGGAGGCTCCTCCTACGAGCAGTACTTC. Its protein is CASRDSGGSSYEQYF.

V and J are TRBV7-8 and TRBJ2-3, with D tentatively TRBD1 or TRBD2 (5 bases each). Deletions cut 1 base from V and 7 bases from J, with 15 bases between. The CDR3 consists of 15 residues. Germline V gene lookup returns CDR1 SGHVS and CDR2 FQNEAQ. The CDR3 region is CASSLVVTEGNTQYF. The CDR3 DNA is TGTGCCAGCAGCTTAGTTGTGACAGAGGGAAATACGCAGTATTTT.

This clonotype was counted ten times or more. CDR3 nucleotide sequence: TGCAGTGCTATCCGAGGGGGAGAGACCCAGTACTTC. This encodes CSAIRGGETQYF. The chain joins TRBV20-1 to TRBJ2-5; maybe TRBD1 (6 bases). Germline CDR1 is DFQATT and CDR2 is SNEGSKA (reference sequence). CDR3 length equals 12 residues. The ends were cut back, 4 bases at V and 4 bases at J, with 10 bases in the middle.

V and J are TRBV6-6 and TRBJ2-1; a weak D match, TRBD2 (5 bases). Germline CDR1 MNHNY, CDR2 SVGAGI (reference sequence). This CDR3 is 13 amino acids long. V lost 4 bases to trimming and J lost 4 bases, with 8 bases between them. CDR3 loop: CASSFGEYNEQFF. The CDR3, as DNA: TGTGCCAGCAGTTTCGGGGAATACAATGAGCAGTTCTTC.

The CDR3 spells CASSPWTSGTADTQYF. Here the CDR3 DNA reads TGTGCCAGCAGCCCCTGGACTAGCGGGACCGCAGATACGCAGTATTTT. The gene calls are TRBV7-2 and TRBJ2-3, with 12 bases matching TRBD2. Trimming removed 5 bases from V and 4 bases from J; junction bases left unmatched: 7. Germline V lookup: CDR1 SGHTA, CDR2 FQGNSA. The CDR3 has 16 amino acids.

V is TRBV12-3 or TRBV12-4 and J is TRBJ2-1, with D unresolved. The CDR3 length is 14 residues. Trimming removed 6 bases at V and 4 bases at J, with 13 bases between. The CDR3 region is CASSPWSSYNEQFF. The CDR3 DNA is TGTGCCAGCAGCCCCTGGTCTTCTTACAATGAGCAGTTCTTC.

This clonotype has more than one count but fewer than ten. The DNA of the CDR3 is TGTGCCAGCAGCTTGGTGCCGGTCTCTGGGGCCAACGTCCTGACTTTC. Translation gives CASSLVPVSGANVLTF. The chain couples TRBV5-5 to TRBJ2-6; D ambiguous. This CDR3 spans 16 amino acids. V was trimmed by 0 bases and J by 0 bases, leaving 7 bases between them. Germline CDR1 reads SGHKS; CDR2 reads YYEKEE (reference sequence).